This T cell receptor beta chain was profiled in a study of T cell responses to AZD1222 COVID-19 vaccine. Overall study results and limits: Spike was spanned by vaccine-associated CD4 TCRs, which were dominant at 160-218 and 743-854. White British people made up most donors, females outnumbered males, and clonal diversity was possibly underestimated.

This CDR3 has 15 residues. Trimming at V came to 4 bases and at J to 2 bases, leaving 6 bases not matched to a gene. Germline-derived CDR1 and CDR2 are SGHRS and YFSETQ. Produced via immunoSEQ multiplex PCR; TCRdb's table is partial and in-frame only. The data show some 100,000 clones, 80% to 90% seen once. This clone was counted a single time. The antigen is undetermined. The chain couples TRBV5-1 to TRBJ1-1, with 9 bases matching TRBD1. The starting material was peripheral blood, obtained on day 0 of AZD1222 vaccination. The receptor was isolated from an adult in good health. The CDR3 region is CASSLRTGDNTEAFF. DNA of the CDR3: TGCGCCAGCAGCCTTCGGACAGGGGATAACACTGAAGCTTTCTTT.